The 26 T cell receptor beta chains below all came from one sample that was sequenced in a study of cytomegalovirus exposure and HLA in healthy donors. Some clones are missing from TCRdb's copy, which holds only in-frame ones; the method was immunoSEQ multiplex PCR. Of approximately 97,000 clones listed, around 96% were seen once; the top ten hold 0.8% to 0.9%. The sample consisted of PBMCs. All receptors derive from a woman aged 18-29 years in good health and CMV-seronegative.

This clone has only one observation. V and J are TRBV9 and TRBJ2-2; 8 bases align to TRBD2. CDR1 is SGDLS and CDR2 is YYNGEE in the germline V gene. The CDR3 runs to 15 residues. J lost 0 bases, V lost 3 bases, and 1 base had no gene match. The DNA for the CDR3 is TGTGCCAGCAGCGCGGGACTAGCGAACACCGGGGAGCTGTTTTTT. This sequence encodes CASSAGLANTGELFF. The variable domain in full, with the rest retrieved from reference TRBV9 and TRBJ2-2, is DSGVTQTPKHLITATGQRVTLRCSPRSGDLSVYWYQQSLDQGLQFLIQYYNGEERAKGNILERFSAQQFPDLHSELNLSSLELGDSALYFCASSAGLANTGELFFGEGSRLTVL.

This clone was found a few times. The CDR3, as DNA: TGTGCCATCAGTACCGGACAGGGAACCGGGAATGAAAAACTGTTTTTT. Translated, it gives CAISTGQGTGNEKLFF. V and J are TRBV10-3 and TRBJ1-4, with TRBD1 matching over 8 bases. Germline CDR1 and CDR2: ENHRY and SYGVKD. V lost 5 bases, J lost 5 bases, and 10 bases stayed unmatched. The CDR3 extends over 16 amino acids.

The V gene is TRBV6-6, the J gene TRBJ2-7; 10 nucleotides match TRBD2. Germline CDR1 is MNHNY and CDR2 is SVGAGI (reference sequence). This CDR3 region has 14 residues. V shed 10 bases, J shed 2 bases, and the junction held 8 bases outside the gene matches. The CDR3 is CATGRSGRAYEQYF. The CDR3 bases are TGTGCCACTGGGAGGAGCGGGAGGGCCTACGAGCAGTACTTC.

The chain carries TRBV11-3 and TRBJ2-5; TRBD2 aligns across 13 bases. This CDR3 comprises 15 residues. V gave up 4 bases and J gave up 5 bases; unmatched junction bases: 4. CDR1 and CDR2 from the germline V gene are SGHNT and YENEEA. This CDR3 reads CASSWGTSGEETQYF. The CDR3 DNA sequence: TGTGCCAGCAGCTGGGGGACTAGCGGGGAGGAGACCCAGTACTTC.

This chain joins TRBV6-4 and TRBJ1-6; D might be TRBD1 (6 bases). The CDR3 loop spans 15 amino acids. Germline CDR1 and CDR2: MRHNA and SNTAGT. The V end was cut by 6 bases, the J end by 10 bases, with 19 bases between. Here the CDR3 reads CASSDGEDRLSPLHF. CDR3 nucleotides: TGTGCCAGCAGCGACGGGGAAGACAGGCTATCACCCCTCCACTTT.

The V call is TRBV29-1, the J call TRBJ1-2; TRBD1 matches 8 bases. With 4 bases clipped from V and 6 bases from J, the junction kept 1 base outside the gene matches. The CDR3 is 11 amino acids. Germline CDR1 is SQVTM and CDR2 is ANQGSEA. In DNA, the CDR3 is TGCAGCGTTGTACAGGGGGATGGCTACACCTTC. Translating it yields CSVVQGDGYTF.

The chain has TRBV9 and TRBJ1-2; 7 nucleotides match TRBD1. Germline V gives CDR1 SGDLS, CDR2 YYNGEE. The CDR3 consists of 12 residues. After removal of 3 bases from V and 13 bases from J, the junction contained 9 bases not matched to a gene. DNA for the CDR3: TGTGCCAGCAGCGAGGAGAGGGGGCGCGGCACCTTC. It encodes CASSEERGRGTF.

V and J are TRBV10-1 and TRBJ2-7; 7 nucleotides line up with TRBD2. With the DNA end fitting TRBJ2-5 better, the J assignment may be wrong. Germline V gives CDR1 WNHNN, CDR2 SYGVQD (reference sequence). This CDR3 contains 12 residues. CDR3: CASSSSSGTQYF. Here the CDR3 DNA reads TGCGCCAGCAGTAGTTCTAGCGGGACCCAGTACTTC.

This clone was recorded once. The J gene is TRBJ2-7, the V gene TRBV27; D perhaps matches TRBD2 (5 bases). Trimming left V 2 bases short and J 4 bases short, with 12 bases between. Germline V lookup: CDR1 MNHEY, CDR2 SMNVEV (reference sequence). This CDR3 region has 14 residues. Here the CDR3 reads CASSLKGRDYEQYF. For the CDR3, the DNA is TGTGCCAGCAGTTTAAAGGGTCGGGATTACGAGCAGTACTTC.

The rearrangement links TRBV5-4 to TRBJ2-7, with 10 nucleotides matching TRBD1. The CDR3 totals 15 residues. V lost 4 bases to trimming and J lost 5 bases; unmatched junction nucleotides: 9. From germline, CDR1 is SGHNT and CDR2 YYREEE (reference sequence). The CDR3 spells CASSPSRDRGNEQYF. The CDR3 DNA follows: TGTGCCAGCAGCCCCTCCCGGGACAGGGGTAACGAGCAGTACTTC. Drawing the rest from reference TRBV5-4 and TRBJ2-7, the complete variable domain is ETGVTQSPTHLIKTRGQQVTLRCSSQSGHNTVSWYQQALGQGPQFIFQYYREEENGRGNFPPRFSGLQFPNYSSELNVNALELDDSALYLCASSPSRDRGNEQYFGPGTRLTVT.

The V call is TRBV5-8, the J call TRBJ1-1; 9 nucleotides agree with TRBD1. Germline-derived CDR1 and CDR2 are SGHTS and YDEGEE. Trimming removed 3 bases from V and 0 bases from J; junction bases left unmatched: 3. This CDR3 spans 15 amino acids. The CDR3 sequence: CASSWGQGMNTEAFF. CDR3 coding DNA: TGTGCCAGCAGCTGGGGACAGGGTATGAACACTGAAGCTTTCTTT.

The V call is TRBV6-5, the J call TRBJ2-5; a possible D gene is TRBD1 (6 bases). The germline gives CDR1 MNHEY, CDR2 SVGAGI. This CDR3 has 13 residues. Trimming stripped 4 bases from V and 9 bases from J, with 15 bases between. The CDR3 protein is CASSSGQWVPQYF. The CDR3 DNA sequence: TGTGCCAGCAGTTCCGGACAGTGGGTGCCCCAGTACTTC.

This chain joins TRBV29-1 and TRBJ2-3, with D unclear. The germline CDR1 and CDR2 sequences are SQVTM and ANQGSEA. V lost 6 bases and J lost 4, with 23 bases in between. The CDR3 runs 16 residues. CDR3 loop: CSVYPSRGQPSDTQYF. The CDR3, as DNA: TGCAGCGTGTATCCATCCCGAGGTCAACCGTCAGATACGCAGTATTTT.

V gene TRBV4-1 combines with J gene TRBJ2-1, with D possibly matching TRBD2 (6 bases). The V end lost 1 base, the J end lost 4 bases, and 11 bases lay between the germline ends. The length of the CDR3 is 15 residues. Germline V gives CDR1 MGHRA, CDR2 YSYEKL. The CDR3 here is CASSQGGLTYNEQFF. The CDR3 coding sequence is TGCGCCAGCAGCCAAGGGGGACTCACATACAATGAGCAGTTCTTC.

The chain carries TRBV9 and TRBJ2-2, with D perhaps TRBD2 (7 bases). Per germline, CDR1 SGDLS and CDR2 YYNGEE. V gave up 0 bases and J gave up 0 bases, with 18 bases separating them. The CDR3 totals 19 residues. The CDR3 DNA sequence: TGTGCCAGCAGCGTAGCTACCTCTTCCGGGGGGCCGAACACCGGGGAGCTGTTTTTT. Translated, it gives CASSVATSSGGPNTGELFF.

The chain carries TRBV27 and TRBJ2-7; tentatively, D is TRBD1 (5 bases). The CDR3 is made up of 13 amino acids. V was cut by 3 bases and J by 3 bases, with 9 bases left in between. Germline CDR1 is MNHEY and CDR2 is SMNVEV (reference sequence). CDR3 protein: CASSLGRGYEQYF. CDR3 coding DNA: TGTGCCAGCAGTTTGGGTAGGGGCTACGAGCAGTACTTC.

This rearrangement joins TRBV19 to TRBJ2-6; the D is unclear. This CDR3 is 19 amino acids long. V shed 3 bases and J shed 0 bases, with 18 bases lying between them. The germline gives CDR1 LNHDA, CDR2 SQIVND (reference sequence). The CDR3 here is CASSIAIRYPGSGANVLTF. The CDR3 region has the DNA TGTGCCAGTAGTATTGCGATTCGTTATCCGGGCTCTGGGGCCAACGTCCTGACTTTC.

V gene TRBV11-3 combines with J gene TRBJ1-2; no clear D. The CDR3 loop spans 14 amino acids. V gave up 4 bases and J gave up 8 bases, with 17 bases separating them. In germline, CDR1 is SGHNT, CDR2 YENEEA. CDR3 nucleotides: TGTGCCAGCAGCTCCCCGCCGGGGATTGGAGGCTACACCTTC. This codes for CASSSPPGIGGYTF.

The chain recombines TRBV6-1 with TRBJ2-7; possible D gene TRBD1, 6 bases. This CDR3 has 13 residues. Per germline, CDR1 MNHNS and CDR2 SASEGT. The ends were cut back, 5 bases at V and 5 bases at J, with 13 bases in the middle. The CDR3 loop is CASSTGTRNEQYF. For the CDR3, the DNA is TGTGCCAGCAGTACCGGGACAAGGAACGAGCAGTACTTC.

This clone has just one count. This chain uses TRBV12-5 with TRBJ2-1; TRBD2 matches at 8 bases. The germline V gene encodes CDR1 LGHNT and CDR2 FRNRAP. CDR3 length equals 15 residues. J was trimmed by 0 bases and V by 6 bases; bases with no gene match: 4. CDR3 amino acids: CASGERGSSYNEQFF. Written as DNA, the CDR3 is TGTGCTAGTGGGGAGCGGGGGAGCTCCTACAATGAGCAGTTCTTC.

The chain uses TRBV6-5 and TRBJ1-1, with a tentative D call TRBD1 (5 bases). The V gene lost 6 bases and the J gene lost 0 bases, with 11 bases spanning the gap. The CDR3 runs to 14 residues. The V gene's germline CDR1 is MNHEY and CDR2 SVGAGI. CDR3 loop: CASRPGYVNTEAFF. The DNA for the CDR3 is TGTGCCAGCAGGCCAGGGTACGTGAACACTGAAGCTTTCTTT.

This clone was detected once. This rearrangement joins TRBV5-4 to TRBJ2-5, with a tentative D call TRBD2 (6 bases). Trimming removed 4 bases at V and 7 bases at J, with 26 bases between. The CDR3 loop spans 17 amino acids. Germline V CDR1 and CDR2: SGHNT, YYREEE (reference sequence). The CDR3 bases are TGTGCCAGCAGCCTGGAGCCTGAAACAAAATTGGGGGGGACCCAGTACTTC. As protein: CASSLEPETKLGGTQYF.

This clone appeared a single time. V usage is TRBV6-1 and J usage is TRBJ2-3, with TRBD2 matching 10 bases. Germline values: CDR1 MNHNS, CDR2 SASEGT. V shed 2 bases and J 2 bases; nucleotides not matched to a gene: 4. The length of the CDR3 is 16 residues. CDR3 in amino acids: CASSERSGGVTDTQYF. The CDR3 DNA sequence: TGTGCCAGCAGTGAAAGGAGCGGGGGGGTCACAGATACGCAGTATTTT.

This chain uses TRBV5-1 with TRBJ1-2; no reliable D call. The germline V gene encodes CDR1 SGHRS and CDR2 YFSETQ. Trimming removed 0 bases from V and 8 bases from J, with 8 bases in between. The CDR3 is 12 amino acids. The CDR3 is CASSLDSSGYTF. In nucleotides, the CDR3 is TGCGCCAGCAGCTTGGACAGCTCCGGCTACACCTTC.

The chain joins TRBV7-2 to TRBJ2-2; D is ambiguous. Germline V gene lookup returns CDR1 SGHTA and CDR2 FQGNSA. Trimming removed 5 bases at V and 5 bases at J, with 12 bases between. The CDR3 is 14 residues long. The DNA of the CDR3 is TGTGCCAGCAGCAAATTGGTTACAACCGGGGAGCTGTTTTTT. Translating it yields CASSKLVTTGELFF.

V is TRBV9 and J is TRBJ2-2, with 7 positions matching TRBD1. The V and J ends lost 4 bases and 5 bases, in that order; junction bases with no gene match: 8. Germline CDR1 and CDR2: SGDLS and YYNGEE. The CDR3 is 15 amino acids. The CDR3 bases are TGTGCCAGCAGCCCCACAGGGGTGGGAACCGGGGAGCTGTTTTTT. Translated: CASSPTGVGTGELFF.